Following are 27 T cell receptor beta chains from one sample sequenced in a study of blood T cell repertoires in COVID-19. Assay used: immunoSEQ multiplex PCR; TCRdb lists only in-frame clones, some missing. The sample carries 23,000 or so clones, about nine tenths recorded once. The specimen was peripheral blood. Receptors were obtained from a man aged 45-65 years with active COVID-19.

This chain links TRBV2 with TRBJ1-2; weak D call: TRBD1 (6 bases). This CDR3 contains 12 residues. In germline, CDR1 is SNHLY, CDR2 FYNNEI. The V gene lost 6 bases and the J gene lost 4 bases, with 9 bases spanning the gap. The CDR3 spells CASRGGGYGYTF. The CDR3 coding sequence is TGTGCCAGCAGGGGAGGGGGCTATGGCTACACCTTC.

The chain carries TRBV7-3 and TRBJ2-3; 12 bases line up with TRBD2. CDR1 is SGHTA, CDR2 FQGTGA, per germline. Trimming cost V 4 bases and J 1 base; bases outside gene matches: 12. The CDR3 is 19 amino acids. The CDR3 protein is CASSSKRGTSGLGTDTQYF. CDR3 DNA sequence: TGTGCCAGCAGCTCTAAAAGGGGGACTAGCGGGTTGGGCACAGATACGCAGTATTTT.

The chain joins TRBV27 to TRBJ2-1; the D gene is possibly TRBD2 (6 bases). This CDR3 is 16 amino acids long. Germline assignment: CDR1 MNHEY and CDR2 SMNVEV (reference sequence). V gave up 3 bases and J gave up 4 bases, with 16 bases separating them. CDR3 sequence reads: CASSFRPGRAYNEQFF. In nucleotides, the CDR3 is TGTGCCAGCAGTTTTCGTCCCGGGAGAGCTTACAATGAGCAGTTCTTC.

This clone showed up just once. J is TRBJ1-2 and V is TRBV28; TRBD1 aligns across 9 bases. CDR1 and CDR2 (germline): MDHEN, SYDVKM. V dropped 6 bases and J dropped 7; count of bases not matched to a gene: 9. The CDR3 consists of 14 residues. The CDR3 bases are TGTGCCAGCAGCCACTCTACAGGGGGCCTTGGCTACACCTTC. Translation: CASSHSTGGLGYTF.

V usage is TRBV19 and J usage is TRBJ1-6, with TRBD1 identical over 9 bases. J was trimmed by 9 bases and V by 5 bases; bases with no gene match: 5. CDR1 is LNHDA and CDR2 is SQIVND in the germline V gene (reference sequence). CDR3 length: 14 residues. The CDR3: CASSSQGAGSPLHF. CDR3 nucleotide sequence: TGTGCCAGTAGTTCACAGGGGGCAGGTTCACCCCTCCACTTT.

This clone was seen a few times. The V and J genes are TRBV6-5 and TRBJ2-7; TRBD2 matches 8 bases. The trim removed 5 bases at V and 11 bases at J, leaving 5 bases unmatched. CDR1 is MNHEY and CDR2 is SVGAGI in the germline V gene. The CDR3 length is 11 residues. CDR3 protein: CASSILAAEYF. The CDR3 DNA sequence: TGTGCCAGCAGTATACTAGCGGCTGAGTACTTC.

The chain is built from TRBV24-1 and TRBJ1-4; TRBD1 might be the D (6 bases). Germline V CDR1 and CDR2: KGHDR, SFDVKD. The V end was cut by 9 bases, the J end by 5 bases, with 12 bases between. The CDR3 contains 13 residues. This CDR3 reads CATQRDTNEKLFF. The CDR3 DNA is TGTGCCACCCAACGGGACACCAATGAAAAACTGTTTTTT.

The chain's CDR3 is CASSLVQGASYTF. The CDR3 DNA reads as TGCGCCAGCAGCTTGGTGCAGGGGGCCAGCTACACCTTC. The rearrangement joins TRBV5-1 to TRBJ1-2; 8 bases line up with TRBD1. Germline V gene lookup returns CDR1 SGHRS and CDR2 YFSETQ. The CDR3 totals 13 residues. V was clipped by 0 bases and J by 9 bases; unmatched bases: 4. The full variable domain, its missing parts supplied by reference TRBV5-1 and TRBJ1-2, is KAGVTQTPRYLIKTRGQQVTLSCSPISGHRSVSWYQQTPGQGLQFLFEYFSETQRNKGNFPGRFSGRQFSNSRSEMNVSTLELGDSALYLCASSLVQGASYTFGSGTRLTVV.

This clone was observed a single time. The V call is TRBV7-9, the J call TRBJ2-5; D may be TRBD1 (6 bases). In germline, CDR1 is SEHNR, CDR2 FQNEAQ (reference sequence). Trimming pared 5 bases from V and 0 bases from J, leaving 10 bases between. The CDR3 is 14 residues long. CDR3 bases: TGTGCCAGCAGCCTAGGACAGAACCAAGAGACCCAGTACTTC. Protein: CASSLGQNQETQYF.

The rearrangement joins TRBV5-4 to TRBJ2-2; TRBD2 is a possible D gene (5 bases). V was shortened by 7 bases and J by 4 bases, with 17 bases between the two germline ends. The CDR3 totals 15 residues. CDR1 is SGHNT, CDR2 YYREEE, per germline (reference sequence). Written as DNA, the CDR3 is TGTGCCAGCGGAGGTGAGGGAGAGGGCACCGGGGAGCTGTTTTTT. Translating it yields CASGGEGEGTGELFF.

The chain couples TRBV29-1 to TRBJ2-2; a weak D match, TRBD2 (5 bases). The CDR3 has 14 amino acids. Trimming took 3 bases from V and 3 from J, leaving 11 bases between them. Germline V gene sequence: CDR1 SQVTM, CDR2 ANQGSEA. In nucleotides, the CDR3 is TGCAGCGTTGAGGGTCTGGGAGACACCGGGGAGCTGTTTTTT. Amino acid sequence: CSVEGLGDTGELFF.

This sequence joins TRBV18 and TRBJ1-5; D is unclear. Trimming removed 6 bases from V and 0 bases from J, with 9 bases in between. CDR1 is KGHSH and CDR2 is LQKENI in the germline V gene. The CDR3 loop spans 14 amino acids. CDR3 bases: TGTGCCAGCTCGGTTCTAGATAGCAATCAGCCCCAGCATTTT. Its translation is CASSVLDSNQPQHF.

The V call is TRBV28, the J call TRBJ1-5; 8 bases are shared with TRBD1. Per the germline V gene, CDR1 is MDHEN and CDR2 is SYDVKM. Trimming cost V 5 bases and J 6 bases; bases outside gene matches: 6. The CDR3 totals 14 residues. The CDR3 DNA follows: TGTGCCAGCAGTCCAACAGGGGGGACTCAGCCCCAGCATTTT. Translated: CASSPTGGTQPQHF.

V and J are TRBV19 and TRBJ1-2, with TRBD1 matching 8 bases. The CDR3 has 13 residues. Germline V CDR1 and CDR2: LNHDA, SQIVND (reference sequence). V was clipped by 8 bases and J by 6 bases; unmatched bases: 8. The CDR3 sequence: CASSFGQGNGYTF. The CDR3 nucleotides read TGTGCCAGTTCGTTCGGACAGGGAAATGGCTACACCTTC.

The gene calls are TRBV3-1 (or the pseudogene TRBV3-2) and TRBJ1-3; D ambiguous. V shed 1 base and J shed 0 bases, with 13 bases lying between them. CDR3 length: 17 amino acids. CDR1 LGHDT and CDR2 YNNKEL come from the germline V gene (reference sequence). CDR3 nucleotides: TGTGCCAGCAGCCAAGTAACGGCGGCAGACTCTGGAAACACCATATATTTT. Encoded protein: CASSQVTAADSGNTIYF.

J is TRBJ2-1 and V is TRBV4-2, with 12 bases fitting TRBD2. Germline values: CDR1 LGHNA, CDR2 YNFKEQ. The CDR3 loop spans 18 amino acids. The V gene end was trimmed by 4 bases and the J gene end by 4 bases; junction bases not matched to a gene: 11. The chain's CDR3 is CASSLNPILAGGYNEQFF. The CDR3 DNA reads TGTGCCAGCAGCCTAAATCCCATACTAGCGGGGGGTTACAATGAGCAGTTCTTC.

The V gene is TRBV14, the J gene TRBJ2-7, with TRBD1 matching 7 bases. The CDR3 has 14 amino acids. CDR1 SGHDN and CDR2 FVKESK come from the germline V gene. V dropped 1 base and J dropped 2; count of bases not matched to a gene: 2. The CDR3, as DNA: TGTGCCAGCAGCCAAGGACAGGGCCCCTACGAGCAGTACTTC. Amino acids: CASSQGQGPYEQYF.

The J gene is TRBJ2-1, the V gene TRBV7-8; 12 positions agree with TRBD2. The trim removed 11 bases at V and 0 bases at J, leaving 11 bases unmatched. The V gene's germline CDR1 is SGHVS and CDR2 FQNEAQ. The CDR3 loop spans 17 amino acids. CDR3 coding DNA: TGTGCCTCCCGGACTAGCGGGATGACTGGCTCCTACAATGAGCAGTTCTTC. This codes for CASRTSGMTGSYNEQFF.

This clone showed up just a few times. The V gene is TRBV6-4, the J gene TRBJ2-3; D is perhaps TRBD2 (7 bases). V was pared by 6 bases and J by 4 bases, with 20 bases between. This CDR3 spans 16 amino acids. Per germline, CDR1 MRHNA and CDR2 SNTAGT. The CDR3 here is CASSPDGGGSPDTQYF. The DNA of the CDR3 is TGTGCCAGCAGCCCCGATGGGGGCGGGAGTCCAGATACGCAGTATTTT.

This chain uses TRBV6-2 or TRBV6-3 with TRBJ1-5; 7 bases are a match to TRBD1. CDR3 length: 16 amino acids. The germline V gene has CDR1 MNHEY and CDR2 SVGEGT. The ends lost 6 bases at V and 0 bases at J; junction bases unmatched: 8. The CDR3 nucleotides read TGTGCCAGCAGCCCGGGACAGACCTATAGCAATCAGCCCCAGCATTTT. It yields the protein CASSPGQTYSNQPQHF.

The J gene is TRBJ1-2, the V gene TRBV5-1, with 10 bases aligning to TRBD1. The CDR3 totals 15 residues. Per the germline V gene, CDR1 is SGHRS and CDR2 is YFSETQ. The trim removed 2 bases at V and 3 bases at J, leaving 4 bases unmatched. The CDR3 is CASSLRQGADYGYTF. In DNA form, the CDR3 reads TGCGCCAGCAGCTTACGACAGGGGGCGGACTATGGCTACACCTTC.

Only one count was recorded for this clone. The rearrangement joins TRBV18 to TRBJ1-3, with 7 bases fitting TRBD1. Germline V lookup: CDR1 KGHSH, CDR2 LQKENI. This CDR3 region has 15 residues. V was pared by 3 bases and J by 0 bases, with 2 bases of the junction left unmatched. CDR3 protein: CASSPDRSSGNTIYF. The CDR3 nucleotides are TGTGCCAGCTCACCGGACAGGAGCTCTGGAAACACCATATATTTT.

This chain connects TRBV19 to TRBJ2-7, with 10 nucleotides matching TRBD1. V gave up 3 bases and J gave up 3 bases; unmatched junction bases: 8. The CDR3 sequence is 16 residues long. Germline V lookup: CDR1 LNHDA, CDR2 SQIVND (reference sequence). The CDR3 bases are TGTGCCAGTAGTATGGCGGGGACAGGGGCGGGCTACGAGCAGTACTTC. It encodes CASSMAGTGAGYEQYF.

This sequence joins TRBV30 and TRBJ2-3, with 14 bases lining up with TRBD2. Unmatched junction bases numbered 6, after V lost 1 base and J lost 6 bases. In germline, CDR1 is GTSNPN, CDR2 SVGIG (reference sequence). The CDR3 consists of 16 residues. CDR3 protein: CAWSAQGLAGVDTQYF. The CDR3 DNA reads TGTGCCTGGAGTGCCCAGGGACTAGCGGGAGTGGATACGCAGTATTTT.

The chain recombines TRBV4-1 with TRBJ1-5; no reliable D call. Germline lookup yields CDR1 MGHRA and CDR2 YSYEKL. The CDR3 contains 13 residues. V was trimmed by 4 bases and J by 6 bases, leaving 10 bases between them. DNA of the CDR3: TGCGCCAGCAGCCCCCGGAGCGGTCAGCCCCAGCATTTT. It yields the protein CASSPRSGQPQHF.

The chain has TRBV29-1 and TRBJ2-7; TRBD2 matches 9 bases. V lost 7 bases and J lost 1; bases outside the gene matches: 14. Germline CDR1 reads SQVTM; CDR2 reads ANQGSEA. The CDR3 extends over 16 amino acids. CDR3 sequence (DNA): TGCAGCGGACTCGGGGTAGCTAGCGGGGAATCCTACGAGCAGTACGTC. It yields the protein CSGLGVASGESYEQYV.

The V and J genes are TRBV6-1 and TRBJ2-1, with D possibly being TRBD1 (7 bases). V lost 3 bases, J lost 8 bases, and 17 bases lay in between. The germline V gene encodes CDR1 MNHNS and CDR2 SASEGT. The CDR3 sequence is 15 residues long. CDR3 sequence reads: CASSDRGRTLDEQFF. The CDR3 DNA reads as TGTGCCAGCAGTGACAGGGGGAGGACACTAGATGAGCAGTTCTTC.